The T cell receptor (beta chain) described here comes from a study of vaccination and CD4 T cells after COVID-19. Treatment here: approximately 11-day PBMC culture with coronavirus spike peptide pools or control peptides (ViraFEST assay). Negative selection enriched CD4+ T cells from cultures at 9 to 10 days. Points from the study as a whole: SARS-CoV-2-reactive clonotypes showed a nonsignificant median rise from about 20 to 38.

As to this clonotype: Antigen unknown.

After removal of 4 bases from V and 3 bases from J, the junction contained 6 bases not matched to a gene. This CDR3 spans 15 amino acids. At the Johns Hopkins FTIC core, DNA taken from cultured CD4+ T cells was sequenced by way of the Oncomine TCR Beta short-read assay. TCRdb re-derived calls from the PCR reads in MiXCR, one entry per CDR3 protein. Among more than 10,000 distinct CDR3 sequences listed, 45% to 60% were seen once. The clonotype was recovered from a human donor who had recovered from COVID-19. What was sequenced was CD4+ T cells from blood, cultured in vitro. The J gene is TRBJ1-5, the V gene TRBV12-3 or TRBV12-4, with 7 bases that match TRBD1. In DNA, the CDR3 is TGTGCCAGCAGTTCAGGACAGGATTTCAATCAGCCCCAGCATTTT. Its translation: CASSSGQDFNQPQHF.